Listed here are 3 T cell receptor beta chains from one sample, sequenced in a study of T cells in Graves' hyperthyroidism and ophthalmopathy. RNA transcripts were the template for amplifying TCR beta CDR3 regions. In the first-round RT-PCR of the TCR CDR3, the HTBI primer set was used. Via MiXCR, TCRdb re-called the multiplex PCR reads, giving one row per CDR3 protein. The repertoire includes hundreds of thousands of distinct CDR3 sequences, about 14% of them detected once, and around 14% sits in the top ten. Sequences were obtained from blood. The source is a man younger than 30 with Graves' ophthalmopathy.

The chain employs TRBV29-1 and TRBJ2-3; 14 bases agree with TRBD2. This CDR3 spans 16 amino acids. CDR1 and CDR2 from the germline V gene are SQVTM and ANQGSEA. Trimming took 7 bases from V and 3 from J; bases not matched to a gene: 9. The CDR3 DNA reads as TGCAGCGCCTCAACCGGGACTAGCGGGGGAACAGATACGCAGTATTTT. Its translation is CSASTGTSGGTDTQYF.

This clonotype was detected many times. The chain joins TRBV7-2 to TRBJ2-7; 7 positions agree with TRBD1. The CDR3 contains 13 residues. Germline CDR1 is SGHTA and CDR2 is FQGNSA. V lost 1 base, J lost 7 bases, and 4 bases stayed unmatched. The CDR3 reads CASSLVVRGEQYF. The CDR3 DNA is TGTGCCAGCAGCTTAGTGGTCAGGGGGGAGCAGTACTTC.

This clonotype was observed a few times. The chain links TRBV20-1 to TRBJ2-7; tentatively, D is TRBD2 (5 bases). Germline V gene lookup returns CDR1 DFQATT and CDR2 SNEGSKA (reference sequence). Trimming removed 6 bases from V and 3 bases from J, with 12 bases in between. The CDR3 consists of 12 residues. The CDR3 nucleotides read TGCAGTGCCCGTCGGGGTCTCTACGAGCAGTACTTC. Amino acids: CSARRGLYEQYF.